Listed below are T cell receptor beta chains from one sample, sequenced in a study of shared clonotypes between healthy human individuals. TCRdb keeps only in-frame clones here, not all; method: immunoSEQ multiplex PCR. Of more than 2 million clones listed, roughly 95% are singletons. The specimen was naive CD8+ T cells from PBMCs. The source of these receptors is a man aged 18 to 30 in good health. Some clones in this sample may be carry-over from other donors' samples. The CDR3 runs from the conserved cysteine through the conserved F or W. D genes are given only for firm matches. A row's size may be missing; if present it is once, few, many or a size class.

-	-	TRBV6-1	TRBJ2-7	TGTGCCAGCAGTCCCTCGACAGCCTACGAGCAGTACTTC	CASSPSTAYEQYF
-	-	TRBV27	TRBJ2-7	TGTGCCAGCAGTTTATCACAGAACCTCGAGCAGTACTTC	CASSLSQNLEQYF
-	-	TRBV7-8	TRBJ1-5	TGTGCCAGCAGCTTAGAGCTGTCAGGCAATCAGCCCCAGCATTTT	CASSLELSGNQPQHF
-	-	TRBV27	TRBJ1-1	TGTGCCAGCAGTCTCAGGGACGGGGGGAACACTGAAGCTTTCTTT	CASSLRDGGNTEAFF
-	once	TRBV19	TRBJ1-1	TGTGCCAGTACCATAGGAAGGGCACCCGCGACTGAAGCTTTCTTT	CASTIGRAPATEAFF
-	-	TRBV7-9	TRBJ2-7	TGTGCCAGTCGTTCGGGTGTTGCCTACGAGCAGTACTTC	CASRSGVAYEQYF
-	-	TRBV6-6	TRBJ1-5	TGTGCCAGCAGTAGCAACCTGGCGGGGCGGAATCAGCCCCAGCATTTT	CASSSNLAGRNQPQHF
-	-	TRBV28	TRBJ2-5	TGTGCCAGCAGACTACCGGGACTTAAAGAGACCCAGTACTTC	CASRLPGLKETQYF
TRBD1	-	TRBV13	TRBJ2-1	TGTGCCAGCAGCCCCCAGGGGGCACATGAGCAGTTCTTC	CASSPQGAHEQFF
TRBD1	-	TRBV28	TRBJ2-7	TGTGCCAGCAGGCTGGACAGGGGCGAGCAGTACTTC	CASRLDRGEQYF
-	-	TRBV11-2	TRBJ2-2	TGTGCCAGCAGCTTAGGCCTTCGACAGGCCGACACCGGGGAGCTGTTTTTT	CASSLGLRQADTGELFF
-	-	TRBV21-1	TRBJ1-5	TGTGCCAGCAGCCCATGTCCCGGGACAGGGAAGGAACGAGGCAATCAGCCCCAGCATTTT	CASSPCPGTGKERGNQPQHF
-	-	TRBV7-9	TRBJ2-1	TGTGCCAGCGACAGCAATGAGCAGTTCTTC	CASDSNEQFF
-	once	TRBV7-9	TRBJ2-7	TGTGCCAGCAGCTGGGACACTTACGAGCAGTACTTC	CASSWDTYEQYF
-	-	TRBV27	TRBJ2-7	TGTGCCAGCAGTTTATTTTTTACGAGTGGGGTGGACGAGCAGTACTTC	CASSLFFTSGVDEQYF
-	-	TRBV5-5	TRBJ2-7	TGTGCCAGCAGCTTGGGACACCACGAGCAGTACTTC	CASSLGHHEQYF
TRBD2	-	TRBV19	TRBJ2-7	TGTGCCAGTAGTTACAGCGGGAGGTACCACGAGCAGTACTTC	CASSYSGRYHEQYF
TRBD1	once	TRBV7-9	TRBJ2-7	TGTGCCAGCAGCCCCGGGACAGGGGGTACATACGAGCAGTACTTC	CASSPGTGGTYEQYF
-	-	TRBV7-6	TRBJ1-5	TGTGCCAGCAGCTTAGCGATGGGCAATCAGCCCCAGCATTTT	CASSLAMGNQPQHF
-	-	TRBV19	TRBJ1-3	TGTGCCAGTAGAACAAGACAGCACTCTGGAAACACCATATATTTT	CASRTRQHSGNTIYF
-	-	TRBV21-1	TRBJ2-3	TGTTGGCCGGCTAGCGGTTTAGATACGCAGTATTTT	CWPASGLDTQYF
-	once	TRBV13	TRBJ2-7	TGTGCCAGCAGCACTCGGACGGTTGGCACCTACGAGCAGTACTTC	CASSTRTVGTYEQYF
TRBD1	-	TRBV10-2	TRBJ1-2	TGCGCCACTCGGGACAGAGCTAACTATGGCTACACCTTC	CATRDRANYGYTF
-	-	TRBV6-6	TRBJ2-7	TGTGCCAGCAGTTACCGTGGGGGCCAGTCCTACGAGCAGTACTTC	CASSYRGGQSYEQYF
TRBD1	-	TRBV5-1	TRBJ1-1	TGCGCCAGCAGCCCGACAGGGAAGAACACTGAAGCTTTCTTT	CASSPTGKNTEAFF
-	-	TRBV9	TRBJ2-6	TGTGCCAGCAGCACGGACAAATTTTCTGGGGCCAACGTCCTGACTTTC	CASSTDKFSGANVLTF
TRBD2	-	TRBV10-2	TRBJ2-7	TGCGCCACCCACGGGACTAGCTCCCCTCCCTCCTACGAGCAGTACTTC	CATHGTSSPPSYEQYF
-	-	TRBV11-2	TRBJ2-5	TGTGCCAGCAGCTTAGGCAGGGCTCTACAAGAGACCCAGTACTTC	CASSLGRALQETQYF